These T cell receptor beta chains were read from a single sample in a study of T cells in Graves' hyperthyroidism and ophthalmopathy. TCRdb passed the multiplex PCR reads through MiXCR, listing each CDR3 protein once. The repertoire holds around 600,000 distinct CDR3 sequences, with 11% to 15% as singletons. Sequenced sample: blood. These receptors were obtained from a woman aged 18-29 years with Graves' ophthalmopathy. The CDR3 runs from the conserved cysteine through the conserved F or W. A D gene is named only where the DNA matches it firmly. Clone size appears in some rows only: once, few, many, or a class for an expanded clone.

D gene,clone size,V gene,J gene,CDR3 protein,CDR3 DNA
-,-,TRBV15,TRBJ1-2,CATSNRANYGYTF,TGTGCCACCAGCAACCGGGCTAACTATGGCTACACCTTC
-,few,TRBV4-3,TRBJ1-3,CASSQERPSRDSGNTIYF,TGCGCCAGCAGCCAAGAGAGGCCCAGCAGAGACTCTGGAAACACCATATATTTT
TRBD2,few,TRBV30,TRBJ2-1,CAWKTQRTRLNEQFF,TGTGCCTGGAAGACCCAACGGACTAGATTGAATGAGCAGTTCTTC
TRBD2,few,TRBV4-1,TRBJ2-1,CASSHGTSGRGSYNEQFF,TGCGCCAGCAGCCACGGGACTAGCGGGAGAGGGTCCTACAATGAGCAGTTCTTC
TRBD2,many,TRBV27,TRBJ2-1,CASTFLAGVANEQFF,TGTGCCAGCACGTTCTTAGCGGGAGTTGCCAATGAGCAGTTCTTC
-,many,TRBV28,TRBJ2-3,CASRSPGSTDTQYF,TGTGCCAGCAGATCTCCCGGGAGCACAGATACGCAGTATTTT
-,many,TRBV12-3/TRBV12-4,TRBJ2-7,CASSLAEASYEQYF,TGTGCCAGCAGTTTAGCGGAGGCATCCTACGAGCAGTACTTC
-,many,TRBV12-3/TRBV12-4,TRBJ2-5,CASSLQGVGETQYF,TGTGCCAGCAGTTTACAGGGTGTGGGAGAGACCCAGTACTTC
TRBD2,-,TRBV19,TRBJ2-1,CASSITGTSVTEQFF,TGTGCCAGTAGTATAACCGGGACTAGCGTGACTGAGCAGTTCTTC
-,-,TRBV27,TRBJ1-1,CASSLQVGTEAFF,TGTGCCAGCAGTTTACAGGTGGGCACTGAAGCTTTCTTT
-,-,TRBV6-1,TRBJ2-3,CASRNRNTDTQYF,TGTGCCAGCAGAAACAGAAACACAGATACGCAGTATTTT
TRBD2,few,TRBV7-8,TRBJ2-5,CASSRGTSSETQYF,TGTGCCAGCAGCCGTGGGACTAGCTCCGAGACCCAGTACTTC
-,many,TRBV13,TRBJ2-7,CASSGDAREQYF,TGTGCCAGCAGCGGGGACGCCCGCGAGCAGTACTTC
-,many,TRBV5-1,TRBJ1-2,CASSLDGANYGYTF,TGCGCCAGCAGCTTGGACGGAGCTAACTATGGCTACACCTTC
TRBD2,-,TRBV20-1,TRBJ2-3,CSARGASGRVRNTDTQYF,TGCAGTGCTAGAGGAGCTAGCGGGAGGGTTCGCAACACAGATACGCAGTATTTT
-,many,TRBV20-1,TRBJ1-2,CSAGGANYGYTF,TGCAGTGCCGGTGGGGCCAACTATGGCTACACCTTC
-,many,TRBV10-3,TRBJ1-2,CAISVEGIYGYTF,TGTGCCATCAGTGTTGAAGGCATCTATGGCTACACCTTC
TRBD1,-,TRBV20-1,TRBJ1-2,CSASAGGTGFYGYTF,TGCAGTGCTTCCGCGGGAGGGACAGGGTTCTATGGCTACACCTTC
TRBD1,many,TRBV7-9,TRBJ2-1,CASSRRDSSYNEQFF,TGTGCCAGCAGCCGCCGGGACAGCTCCTACAATGAGCAGTTCTTC
-,many,TRBV28,TRBJ2-2,CASSSSLLGELFF,TGTGCCAGCAGCTCGTCTCTCCTGGGGGAGCTGTTTTTT
TRBD2,many,TRBV9,TRBJ2-1,CASSTTSGRYNEQFF,TGTGCCAGCAGCACGACTAGCGGGAGGTACAATGAGCAGTTCTTC
-,few,TRBV5-5,TRBJ2-2,CASSSWDPNTGELFF,TGTGCCAGCAGCTCCTGGGACCCGAACACCGGGGAGCTGTTTTTT
TRBD2,many,TRBV10-3,TRBJ2-7,CAISDGTSGRADEQYF,TGTGCCATCAGTGATGGGACTAGCGGGAGGGCGGACGAGCAGTACTTC
TRBD1,-,TRBV27,TRBJ1-1,CASSWDRGPTEAFF,TGTGCCAGCAGTTGGGACAGGGGGCCTACTGAAGCTTTCTTT
TRBD1,few,TRBV11-2,TRBJ1-2,CASSLAQDRVNTF,TGTGCCAGCAGCTTAGCCCAGGACAGGGTTAACACCTTC
TRBD2,-,TRBV19,TRBJ2-1,CASRSAFGRAYNEQFF,TGTGCCAGTAGGTCCGCATTCGGGAGGGCCTACAATGAGCAGTTCTTC
-,many,TRBV10-3,TRBJ1-1,CAISESVITNTEAFF,TGTGCCATCAGTGAGTCTGTTATTACGAACACTGAAGCTTTCTTT
-,few,TRBV11-3,TRBJ1-3,CASSSQGGNTIYF,TGTGCCAGCAGCTCACAGGGAGGAAACACCATATATTTT
-,-,TRBV29-1,TRBJ2-6,CSVVVSSGANVLTF,TGCAGCGTTGTGGTCAGCTCTGGGGCCAACGTCCTGACTTTC
TRBD2,many,TRBV2,TRBJ2-3,CASTSGATDTQYF,TGTGCCAGCACCAGCGGGGCGACAGATACGCAGTATTTT
-,many,TRBV3-1,TRBJ1-1,CASSRLKGWGTEAFF,TGTGCCAGCAGTCGTTTGAAGGGATGGGGGACTGAAGCTTTCTTT
-,many,TRBV6-5,TRBJ2-3,CASSYQWATDTQYF,TGTGCCAGCAGTTACCAATGGGCCACAGATACGCAGTATTTT
-,many,TRBV28,TRBJ2-7,CASSPRPYEQYF,TGTGCCAGCAGTCCCCGTCCGTACGAGCAGTACTTC
-,many,TRBV28,TRBJ2-5,CASSLWKPQETQYF,TGTGCCAGCAGTTTATGGAAACCCCAAGAGACCCAGTACTTC
TRBD2,many,TRBV28,TRBJ2-1,CASSGTSGRAYHEQFF,TGTGCCAGCAGTGGGACTAGCGGGAGGGCGTATCATGAGCAGTTCTTC
TRBD1,many,TRBV2,TRBJ2-3,CASSDQPTTGGETDTQYF,TGTGCCAGCAGTGACCAGCCCACGACAGGGGGCGAGACAGATACGCAGTATTTT
-,few,TRBV6-1,TRBJ1-4,CASSHRGLTNEKLFF,TGTGCCAGCTCACATAGGGGACTCACTAATGAAAAACTGTTTTTT
-,many,TRBV7-9,TRBJ1-2,CASSLASGHGYTF,TGTGCCAGCAGCTTAGCTTCGGGGCATGGCTACACCTTC
-,many,TRBV3-1,TRBJ1-1,CASRPRRGDTEAFF,TGTGCCAGCAGACCACGCAGAGGGGACACTGAAGCTTTCTTT
TRBD2,few,TRBV20-1,TRBJ2-5,CSANGLAGENQETQYF,TGCAGTGCCAACGGACTAGCGGGGGAAAACCAAGAGACCCAGTACTTC